This T cell receptor beta chain was retrieved from a study of Tregs in tolerant kidney transplant recipients. Study-level findings and limits: The most relevant donor-specific Treg TCRbeta repertoire apparently came from expansion with activated donor B cells. Biological reproducibility was not directly addressed in this study.

Method: immunoSEQ multiplex PCR; TCRdb's copy keeps in-frame clones and lacks some. In the table there are around 120,000 clones, roughly nine tenths of which are singletons. The V and J ends lost 6 bases and 0 bases respectively, with 6 bases between them. This CDR3 is built from 14 residues. The germline gives CDR1 MNHEY, CDR2 SVGAGI. Unstimulated regulatory T cells (CD4+CD25+CD127-), CD4+CD25- non-regulatory cells, CD4 and CD8 cells were FACS-sorted from thawed PBMCs. This clone appeared a few times. Its antigen is undetermined. Sample: CD4+ T cells from blood. The clonotype originates from a human donor in good health. This rearrangement joins TRBV6-5 to TRBJ2-6; no clear D. CDR3 loop: CASRYNSGANVLTF. The CDR3 DNA is TGTGCCAGCAGGTACAACTCTGGGGCCAACGTCCTGACTTTC.